The 30 T cell receptor beta chains given below trace back to one sample, sequenced in a study of blood T cell repertoires in COVID-19. Assay: immunoSEQ multiplex PCR; the TCRdb copy retains only in-frame clones and omits some. The repertoire holds 250,000 to 300,000 clones, with 70% to 90% as singletons. The material sequenced was PBMCs or T cells enriched from blood (not recorded which). These receptors were collected from a woman under 40 who had recovered from COVID-19.

The gene calls are TRBV28 and TRBJ1-1; TRBD1 aligns across 9 bases. Germline lookup yields CDR1 MDHEN and CDR2 SYDVKM. The CDR3 is 15 residues long. The junction had 5 bases not matched to a gene; V was cut back by 3 bases and J by 3 bases. This chain's CDR3 is CASSFLGQGYTEAFF. For the CDR3, the DNA is TGTGCCAGCAGTTTCCTGGGACAGGGCTACACTGAAGCTTTCTTT. Looking up the rest from reference TRBV28 and TRBJ1-1 gives the full variable domain: DVKVTQSSRYLVKRTGEKVFLECVQDMDHENMFWYRQDPGLGLRLIYFSYDVKMKEKGDIPEGYSVSREKKERFSLILESASTNQTSMYLCASSFLGQGYTEAFFGQGTRLTVV.

This rearrangement joins TRBV9 to TRBJ2-2; D gene ambiguous. CDR1 is SGDLS and CDR2 is YYNGEE in the germline V gene. The CDR3 runs to 14 residues. V was pared by 7 bases and J by 5 bases, with 15 bases between. The CDR3 nucleotides are TGTGCCAGCGGTGGTCAGGTGGTGACCGGGGAGCTGTTTTTT. It is translated as CASGGQVVTGELFF.

This clone was counted a single time. The J gene is TRBJ1-2, the V gene TRBV29-1; D might be TRBD1 (6 bases). Germline V lookup: CDR1 SQVTM, CDR2 ANQGSEA. This CDR3 comprises 13 residues. V lost 3 bases and J lost 5, with 13 bases in between. The DNA of the CDR3 is TGCAGCGTTGATCGGACAGCGGGGTATGGCTACACCTTC. The encoded protein is CSVDRTAGYGYTF.

V usage is TRBV7-3 and J usage is TRBJ1-1; TRBD1 aligns across 9 bases. This CDR3 region has 15 residues. CDR1 and CDR2 from the germline V gene are SGHTA and FQGTGA. Trimming cost V 0 bases and J 6 bases; bases outside gene matches: 5. The CDR3 coding sequence is TGTGCCAGCAGCTTAACGCGGGACAGGGACGCTGAAGCTTTCTTT. Its protein product is CASSLTRDRDAEAFF.

The CDR3 coding sequence is TGTGCCAGCAGAATAGCGGGGGGGCCGATTAGCACAGATACGCAGTATTTT. It yields the protein CASRIAGGPISTDTQYF. The V call is TRBV28, the J call TRBJ2-3; 11 bases fit TRBD2. Germline V lookup: CDR1 MDHEN, CDR2 SYDVKM. The V gene end was trimmed by 6 bases and the J gene end by 0 bases; junction bases not matched to a gene: 8. The CDR3 is 17 amino acids.

V usage is TRBV5-6 and J usage is TRBJ1-4, with a possible D match to TRBD1 (5 bases). The CDR3 consists of 14 residues. V was shortened by 4 bases and J by 6 bases, with 13 bases between the two germline ends. Looked up from germline, CDR1 is SGHDT and CDR2 is YYEEEE. CDR3 region: CASSPRGRDEKLFF. CDR3 nucleotide sequence: TGTGCCAGCAGCCCCCGGGGGAGGGATGAAAAACTGTTTTTT.

Only a few counts were recorded for this clone. This chain joins TRBV7-3 and TRBJ1-4; D is undetermined. CDR1 is SGHTA, CDR2 FQGTGA, per germline. CDR3 length: 19 amino acids. V shed 9 bases and J shed 5 bases, with 31 bases lying between them. CDR3 loop: CARHSINPSGLRLNEKLFF. CDR3 DNA: TGTGCCAGACATTCAATTAACCCGTCCGGACTCAGACTGAATGAAAAACTGTTTTTT.

The chain combines TRBV28 with TRBJ1-2, with 12 bases lining up with TRBD1. V was pared by 6 bases and J by 4 bases, with 9 bases of the junction left unmatched. Per the germline V gene, CDR1 is MDHEN and CDR2 is SYDVKM. The CDR3 spans 16 residues. Written as DNA, the CDR3 is TGTGCCAGCAGCTCGGGACAGGGGGCCTCCGTCTATGGCTACACCTTC. This sequence encodes CASSSGQGASVYGYTF.

This clone was counted only a few times. This chain uses TRBV27 with TRBJ1-2, with D possibly matching TRBD1 (6 bases). V was shortened by 3 bases and J by 8 bases, with 22 bases between the two germline ends. This CDR3 spans 16 amino acids. Looked up from germline, CDR1 is MNHEY and CDR2 is SMNVEV (reference sequence). The CDR3 DNA follows: TGTGCCAGCAGTTTTATTTCCAGGGGAGCTCAGTCGGGCTACACCTTC. It yields the protein CASSFISRGAQSGYTF.

This rearrangement joins TRBV7-9 to TRBJ1-2, with 9 nucleotides matching TRBD1. The CDR3 totals 13 residues. V gave up 6 bases and J gave up 6 bases; unmatched junction bases: 5. CDR1 SEHNR and CDR2 FQNEAQ come from the germline V gene (reference sequence). The CDR3 region has the DNA TGTGCCAGCAGATCAGGACAGGGGAATGGCTACACCTTC. Protein: CASRSGQGNGYTF.

This clone was picked up a small number of times. The chain links TRBV28 to TRBJ2-2; a weak D match, TRBD2 (5 bases). Germline V CDR1 and CDR2: MDHEN, SYDVKM. The CDR3 extends over 11 amino acids. V shed 6 bases and J shed 9 bases, with 8 bases lying between them. Here the CDR3 DNA reads TGTGCCAGCAGCATAGCGAGGGAGCTGTTTTTT. This gives the protein CASSIARELFF.

The gene calls are TRBV30 and TRBJ1-2; no definite D call. With 3 bases removed from V and 6 bases from J, the gap between germline ends came to 5 bases. The CDR3 has 10 residues. Germline loops: CDR1 GTSNPN, CDR2 SVGIG (reference sequence). The CDR3 coding sequence is TGTGCCTGGAGGCGTGATGGCTACACCTTC. Protein product: CAWRRDGYTF.

V is TRBV5-1 and J is TRBJ1-3; perhaps TRBD1 as D (5 bases). There are 16 residues in the CDR3. V was pared by 3 bases and J by 0 bases, with 13 bases between. CDR1 and CDR2 (germline): SGHRS, YFSETQ. DNA for the CDR3: TGCGCCAGCAGCTCAGGGTCCGCCAGCTCTGGAAACACCATATATTTT. Protein sequence: CASSSGSASSGNTIYF. Together with reference TRBV5-1 and TRBJ1-3, the CDR3 gives the full variable domain: KAGVTQTPRYLIKTRGQQVTLSCSPISGHRSVSWYQQTPGQGLQFLFEYFSETQRNKGNFPGRFSGRQFSNSRSEMNVSTLELGDSALYLCASSSGSASSGNTIYFGEGSWLTVV.

The chain has TRBV3-1 (or the pseudogene TRBV3-2) and TRBJ2-7, with TRBD1 identical over 9 bases. Per the germline V gene, CDR1 is LGHDT and CDR2 is YNNKEL (reference sequence). The CDR3 is made up of 13 amino acids. V lost 3 bases and J lost 6; bases outside the gene matches: 3. In DNA, the CDR3 is TGTGCCAGCAGCCAGGGACAGGGAGGCGAGCAGTACTTC. This gives the protein CASSQGQGGEQYF.

The chain employs TRBV9 and TRBJ1-4; 7 bases are shared with TRBD1. CDR1 is SGDLS and CDR2 is YYNGEE in the germline V gene. Trimming removed 0 bases from V and 7 bases from J; junction bases left unmatched: 3. The CDR3 extends over 14 amino acids. The CDR3 reads CASSVAGGSEKLFF. Here the CDR3 DNA reads TGTGCCAGCAGCGTAGCAGGGGGGAGTGAAAAACTGTTTTTT.

V and J are TRBV28 and TRBJ1-1; the D is unclear. In germline, CDR1 is MDHEN, CDR2 SYDVKM. The V end was cut by 2 bases, the J end by 7 bases, with 8 bases between. The CDR3 has 12 amino acids. The CDR3 here is CASSLGQVEAFF. The CDR3 DNA follows: TGTGCCAGCAGTTTAGGGCAGGTTGAAGCTTTCTTT.

J is TRBJ1-2 and V is TRBV3-1 (or the pseudogene TRBV3-2); a possible D gene is TRBD1 (5 bases). V lost 4 bases and J 5 bases, leaving 14 bases between the germline ends. Germline V gene lookup returns CDR1 LGHDT and CDR2 YNNKEL (reference sequence). The length of the CDR3 is 14 residues. The CDR3 coding sequence is TGTGCCAGCAGCCCCCTGGAGGGGCGATATGGCTACACCTTC. Its translation: CASSPLEGRYGYTF.

The chain links TRBV28 to TRBJ1-2; 9 bases agree with TRBD1. The J segment lost 7 bases and the V segment lost 2 bases, leaving 5 bases of the junction unmatched. CDR3 size: 14 residues. Germline V gene lookup returns CDR1 MDHEN and CDR2 SYDVKM. The CDR3 bases are TGTGCCAGCAGTTTAACAGGGGGCGATGGTGGCTACACCTTC. Translated: CASSLTGGDGGYTF.

The CDR3 region has the DNA TGTGCCATCCGGGTCGGGTTTAGCTCCTACAATGAGCAGTTCTTC. This encodes CAIRVGFSSYNEQFF. This sequence joins TRBV10-3 and TRBJ2-1; D is uncertain. The CDR3 extends over 15 amino acids. The V gene's germline CDR1 is ENHRY and CDR2 SYGVKD. Trimming took 8 bases from V and 0 from J, leaving 14 bases between them.

The chain combines TRBV11-3 with TRBJ1-2, with 8 bases lining up with TRBD1. There are 13 residues in the CDR3. After removal of 3 bases from V and 7 bases from J, the junction contained 4 bases not matched to a gene. CDR1 is SGHNT and CDR2 is YENEEA in the germline V gene. The CDR3 is CASSFARGLGYTF. The CDR3 DNA reads as TGTGCCAGCAGCTTCGCCAGGGGGCTTGGCTACACCTTC. Supplemented by reference TRBV11-3 and TRBJ1-2, the full variable domain reads EAGVVQSPRYKIIEKKQPVAFWCNPISGHNTLYWYLQNLGQGPELLIRYENEEAVDDSQLPKDRFSAERLKGVDSTLKIQPAELGDSAVYLCASSFARGLGYTFGSGTRLTVV.

V is TRBV14 and J is TRBJ2-2; possible D gene TRBD2, 7 bases. Germline V gene data show CDR1 as SGHDN and CDR2 as FVKESK. Trimming left V 1 base short and J 2 bases short, with 26 bases between. This CDR3 comprises 21 residues. CDR3 loop: CASSQVEGGEGLGTNTGELFF. CDR3 DNA sequence: TGTGCCAGCAGCCAAGTCGAGGGGGGCGAAGGACTAGGCACCAACACCGGGGAGCTGTTTTTT.

This clone was picked up one time. The J gene is TRBJ1-3, the V gene TRBV28; D is unresolved. The length of the CDR3 is 11 residues. Trimming pared 6 bases from V and 3 bases from J, leaving 3 bases between. Germline CDR1 is MDHEN and CDR2 is SYDVKM. The CDR3 loop is CASSIGNTIYF. Here the CDR3 DNA reads TGTGCCAGCAGCATTGGAAACACCATATATTTT.

The chain has TRBV27 and TRBJ2-1; 9 bases agree with TRBD1. From germline, CDR1 is MNHEY and CDR2 SMNVEV (reference sequence). The CDR3 has 16 residues. Trimming removed 4 bases from V and 1 base from J; junction bases left unmatched: 5. The DNA for the CDR3 is TGTGCCAGCAGTTCCCAACAGGGGGCTTCCTACAATGAGCAGTTCTTC. It yields the protein CASSSQQGASYNEQFF.

This clone has only one observation. The genes are TRBV5-1 and TRBJ2-2; D is possibly TRBD1 (6 bases). CDR3 length: 13 residues. Trimming cost V 4 bases and J 6 bases, with 10 bases left between them. Germline V lookup: CDR1 SGHRS, CDR2 YFSETQ. As DNA, the CDR3 is TGCGCCAGCAGCACCAGGGGCGCCGGGGAGCTGTTTTTT. Protein product: CASSTRGAGELFF.

The V and J genes are TRBV29-1 and TRBJ1-3, with D maybe TRBD1 (5 bases). CDR1 is SQVTM, CDR2 ANQGSEA, per germline. V lost 0 bases, J lost 0 bases, and 15 bases lay in between. The CDR3 sequence is 17 residues long. DNA for the CDR3: TGCAGCGTTGAAGATCGCCCGGGGGTCTTCTCTGGAAACACCATATATTTT. As protein: CSVEDRPGVFSGNTIYF.

CDR3 sequence: CASREGPGWGYGYTF. In DNA form, the CDR3 reads TGTGCCAGCAGGGAGGGACCAGGGTGGGGCTATGGCTACACCTTC. V gene TRBV7-3 combines with J gene TRBJ1-2, with D perhaps TRBD1 (5 bases). The V gene's germline CDR1 is SGHTA and CDR2 FQGTGA. V was pared by 6 bases and J by 4 bases, with 18 bases between. CDR3 length equals 15 residues.

V and J are TRBV11-3 and TRBJ1-1; TRBD1 might be the D (5 bases). Trimming removed 1 base at V and 8 bases at J, with 11 bases between. Germline V CDR1 and CDR2: SGHNT, YENEEA. CDR3 length: 13 amino acids. Written as DNA, the CDR3 is TGTGCCAGCAGCTTAGTATGGGGGGGGGAAGCTTTCTTT. It yields the protein CASSLVWGGEAFF. The full variable domain, its missing parts supplied by reference TRBV11-3 and TRBJ1-1, is EAGVVQSPRYKIIEKKQPVAFWCNPISGHNTLYWYLQNLGQGPELLIRYENEEAVDDSQLPKDRFSAERLKGVDSTLKIQPAELGDSAVYLCASSLVWGGEAFFGQGTRLTVV.

This chain links TRBV6-2 or TRBV6-3 with TRBJ1-3, with D perhaps matching TRBD1 (6 bases). The CDR3 runs to 15 residues. Germline-derived CDR1 and CDR2 are MNHEY and SVGEGT. The V end was cut by 2 bases, the J end by 2 bases, with 10 bases between. CDR3 sequence: CASSYTGQTGNTIYF. The DNA of the CDR3 is TGTGCCAGCAGTTACACTGGACAGACTGGAAACACCATATATTTT.

Only one count was recorded for this clone. The rearrangement links TRBV3-1 (or the pseudogene TRBV3-2) to TRBJ2-1, with D perhaps TRBD2 (7 bases). The CDR3 totals 15 residues. The germline CDR1 and CDR2 sequences are LGHDT and YNNKEL (reference sequence). V was cut by 1 base and J by 8 bases, with 15 bases left in between. The CDR3 DNA reads as TGTGCCAGCAGCCAAGTGTGGGGGGGCCGCGATGAGCAGTTCTTC. As protein: CASSQVWGGRDEQFF.

V usage is TRBV9 and J usage is TRBJ1-2; 7 nucleotides line up with TRBD1. Trimming at V came to 4 bases and at J to 5 bases, leaving 14 bases not matched to a gene. The CDR3 runs 16 residues. Germline lookup yields CDR1 SGDLS and CDR2 YYNGEE. CDR3 region: CASSPQLDRVRYGYTF. CDR3 nucleotides: TGTGCCAGCAGCCCACAACTAGACAGGGTCCGGTATGGCTACACCTTC.